This is a list of T cell receptor beta chains from one sample in a study of blood T cell repertoires in COVID-19. Profiling relied on immunoSEQ multiplex PCR, and the TCRdb table lists in-frame clones only, not all of them. The sample records around 220,000 clones, around 84% being singletons. Sequencing was carried out using peripheral blood. These receptors came from a man aged 50 or older with acute or convalescent COVID-19. Both conserved end residues are part of each CDR3. Each record gives: J gene, V gene, clone size, D gene, CDR3 DNA, CDR3 protein. D genes are given only for firm matches. Part of the rows lack a size; the others show once, few, many or a class for expanded clones.

TRBJ2-1 | TRBV11-3 | . | TRBD2 | TGTGCCAGCAGCCCCGGGTGGGTAGCGGGGAGCTCCTACAATGAGCAGTTCTTC | CASSPGWVAGSSYNEQFF
TRBJ1-2 | TRBV11-2 | once | TRBD1 | TGTGCCAGCAGCTTCCAACAGGGGGCTGCCGGCTACACCTTC | CASSFQQGAAGYTF
TRBJ2-2 | TRBV5-1 | . | TRBD2 | TGCGCCAGCAGACGCACTGGGGGGGACACCGGGGAGCTGTTTTTT | CASRRTGGDTGELFF
TRBJ1-1 | TRBV7-9 | . | . | TGTGCCAGCAGCCCTCGACAGAACACTGAAGCTTTCTTT | CASSPRQNTEAFF
TRBJ1-4 | TRBV28 | . | . | TGTGCCAGCACACAGGGTCGTGAAAAACTGTTTTTT | CASTQGREKLFF
TRBJ2-5 | TRBV19 | . | . | TGTGCCAGTAGTATATCCCCCGACCAAGAGACCCAGTACTTC | CASSISPDQETQYF
TRBJ1-2 | TRBV9 | . | . | TGTGCCAGCAGCGTAGCTTGGCAGGGCTATGGCTACACCTTC | CASSVAWQGYGYTF
TRBJ1-3 | TRBV4-1 | few | . | TGCGCCAGCAGCCAATTCGGGGGAAAAGGGGAGGAAAACACCATATATTTT | CASSQFGGKGEENTIYF
TRBJ1-5 | TRBV19 | few | . | TGTGCCAGTAGTATATCCCGGCCGGGAGTCACGACCCAGCATTTT | CASSISRPGVTTQHF
TRBJ1-6 | TRBV27 | . | . | TGTGCCAGCAGTTTTACAGTTCCCATCTATTCACCCCTCCACTTT | CASSFTVPIYSPLHF
TRBJ2-7 | TRBV6-5 | . | TRBD2 | TGTGCCAGCAGCCCGAGCGGGGGAAATACCTACGAGCAGTACTTC | CASSPSGGNTYEQYF
TRBJ2-1 | TRBV3-1/TRBV3-2 | . | . | TGTGCCAGCAGCCGCCTCCCGGACTCGGATCGCAATGAGCAGTTCTTC | CASSRLPDSDRNEQFF
TRBJ2-2 | TRBV11-2 | . | . | TGTGCCAGCAGCTCCGACACCTTGAACACCGGGGAGCTGTTTTTT | CASSSDTLNTGELFF
TRBJ1-5 | TRBV5-6 | once | . | TGTGCCAGCACGCGGCTTGGACAGCCCCAGCATTTT | CASTRLGQPQHF
TRBJ1-1 | TRBV25-1 | many | TRBD1 | TGTGCCAGCAGTGGGGACAGGAGGAACACTGAAGCTTTCTTT | CASSGDRRNTEAFF
TRBJ1-2 | TRBV30 | few | TRBD1 | TGTGCCGGGCAGACAGGGGGGGACTATGGCTACACCTTC | CAGQTGGDYGYTF
TRBJ1-1 | TRBV5-1 | . | TRBD1 | TGCGCCAGCTCACAGGGGATAGGGAACACTGAAGCTTTCTTT | CASSQGIGNTEAFF
TRBJ1-1 | TRBV5-1 | . | TRBD1 | TGCGCCAGCAGCTTGGGAAGACAGGGGACTGAAGCTTTCTTT | CASSLGRQGTEAFF
TRBJ2-1 | TRBV21-1 | . | . | TGTGCCAGCAGCAAAGAATGGGGCAGGAGCTCCTACAATGAGCAGTTCTTC | CASSKEWGRSSYNEQFF
TRBJ1-6 | TRBV18 | . | TRBD1 | TGTGCCAGCTCACCACGGGACAGGCAGGGAGCACCCCTCCACTTT | CASSPRDRQGAPLHF
TRBJ1-1 | TRBV19 | few | . | TGTGCCAGTAGTATATCAGGGCCGAACACTGAAGCTTTCTTT | CASSISGPNTEAFF
TRBJ1-2 | TRBV6-5 | . | TRBD1 | TGTGCCAGCAGTTACCAGGGGACAGGGATCCAGGGTGGCTACACCTTC | CASSYQGTGIQGGYTF
TRBJ2-6 | TRBV3-1/TRBV3-2 | . | . | TGTGCCAGCAGTCCGTTTCAAAGTTTCGGCTCTGGGGCCAACGTCCTGACTTTC | CASSPFQSFGSGANVLTF
TRBJ1-2 | TRBV29-1 | . | . | TGCAGCGTTGACGGGCCAGGGGAGGGTTATGGCTACACCTTC | CSVDGPGEGYGYTF
TRBJ2-1 | TRBV7-2 | . | . | TGTGCCAGCAGCTTGACACCCGCAGGGTCCAATGAGCAGTTCTTC | CASSLTPAGSNEQFF
TRBJ2-5 | TRBV5-8 | . | . | TGTGCCAGCAGCTTCTTGATTGGAGTGGCCCAGTACTTC | CASSFLIGVAQYF
TRBJ1-6 | TRBV5-6 | . | . | TGTGCCAGCAGCTTCACAGGGTTCAATAATTCACCCCTCCACTTT | CASSFTGFNNSPLHF
TRBJ2-7 | TRBV5-1 | . | . | TGCGCCAGCAGCTTGGCGGCAGGGGCGGGCGAGCAGTACTTC | CASSLAAGAGEQYF
TRBJ1-3 | TRBV14 | . | TRBD1 | TGTGCCAGCAGCCGCAGGGCGGACAGGGGGCCCCTCTCTGGAAACACCATATATTTT | CASSRRADRGPLSGNTIYF
TRBJ1-2 | TRBV6-5 | . | TRBD1 | TGTGCCAGCAGCCCGGGACAGGGGGTCGGAGGCTACACCTTC | CASSPGQGVGGYTF
TRBJ2-7 | TRBV27 | . | TRBD2 | TGTGCCAGCAGTGTCGGGACTAACATCGAGCAGTACTTC | CASSVGTNIEQYF
TRBJ1-1 | TRBV2 | few | TRBD1 | TGTGCCAGCAGTGACGGACAGGGGAACACTGAAGCTTTCTTT | CASSDGQGNTEAFF
TRBJ1-4 | TRBV29-1 | . | . | TGCAGCGTTGTTGGAGGAGACCCCGAAAAACTGTTTTTT | CSVVGGDPEKLFF
TRBJ1-1 | TRBV4-1 | . | . | TGCGCCAGCAGCCAAGAGCGGACAGTCCGAACTGAAGCTTTCTTT | CASSQERTVRTEAFF